What follows are 10 T cell receptor beta chains derived from one specimen sequenced in a study of naive and memory T cell subsets. Antigens of these TCRs are unknown. Study-wide results and caveats: A few larger clonotypes appeared in naive repertoires, especially CD8, possibly memory cells re-expressing CD45RA.

An equimolar mix of two oligonucleotides served as the beta constant-region primer for TRBC1 and TRBC2. Ligated cDNA was amplified by four rounds of PCR with nested alpha and beta constant-region primers and SP2. A single record per CDR3 protein comes from TCRdb applying MiXCR to the UMI-ligation and nested PCR reads. This repertoire shows roughly 97,000 distinct CDR3 sequences, around 13% found once; its top ten account for approximately 2.6%. Material: naive CD8+ T cells from blood. These receptors were collected from a human donor in good health.

V is TRBV13 and J is TRBJ2-3; 13 bases fit TRBD2. J gave up 2 bases and V 5 bases, and 13 bases lay outside the gene matches. The CDR3 covers 19 residues. Germline loops: CDR1 PRHDT, CDR2 FYEKMQ (reference sequence). The CDR3 loop is CASSLQGLAGAPNTDTQYF. The DNA of the CDR3 is TGTGCCAGCAGCCTTCAAGGACTAGCGGGGGCCCCAAACACAGATACGCAGTATTTT.

This clonotype was detected ten times or more. The chain carries TRBV19 and TRBJ2-1; 9 bases line up with TRBD2. Trimming took 1 base from V and 3 from J; bases not matched to a gene: 4. The CDR3 runs to 16 residues. Per the germline V gene, CDR1 is LNHDA and CDR2 is SQIVND (reference sequence). The CDR3 DNA sequence: TGTGCCAGTAGTATAGGCGGGGGGGCTTACTACAATGAGCAGTTCTTC. Translating gives CASSIGGGAYYNEQFF.

This chain connects TRBV28 to TRBJ1-6; no clear D gene. Germline V gene data show CDR1 as MDHEN and CDR2 as SYDVKM. Trimming pared 2 bases from V and 11 bases from J, leaving 13 bases between. The CDR3 spans 14 residues. The CDR3 loop reads CASSLMLRKPPLHF. CDR3 coding DNA: TGTGCCAGCAGTTTAATGCTTCGGAAGCCACCCCTCCACTTT. The entire variable domain, with the rest obtained from reference TRBV28 and TRBJ1-6, is as follows: DVKVTQSSRYLVKRTGEKVFLECVQDMDHENMFWYRQDPGLGLRLIYFSYDVKMKEKGDIPEGYSVSREKKERFSLILESASTNQTSMYLCASSLMLRKPPLHFGNGTRLTVT.

The gene calls are TRBV20-1 and TRBJ1-5; D is unclear. This CDR3 comprises 15 residues. Trimming cost V 5 bases and J 2 bases, with 16 bases left between them. Germline CDR1 and CDR2: DFQATT and SNEGSKA (reference sequence). The CDR3 nucleotides are TGCAGTGCTTCCGGTCCGGGGATTGGCAATCAGCCCCAGCATTTT. Its translation is CSASGPGIGNQPQHF.

The chain combines TRBV28 with TRBJ2-7; 9 nucleotides match TRBD2. From germline, CDR1 is MDHEN and CDR2 SYDVKM. The CDR3 sequence is 15 residues long. The V and J ends lost 7 bases and 0 bases, in that order; junction bases with no gene match: 7. CDR3 sequence (DNA): TGTGCCAGCACAGGGACTAGCAAAAACTCCTACGAGCAGTACTTC. The encoded protein is CASTGTSKNSYEQYF.

Only a few counts were recorded for this clonotype. The chain carries TRBV19 and TRBJ2-3; D possibly corresponds to TRBD1 (6 bases). The CDR3 extends over 13 amino acids. V lost 1 base to trimming and J lost 6 bases, with 8 bases between them. Germline assignment: CDR1 LNHDA and CDR2 SQIVND (reference sequence). The CDR3 DNA is TGTGCCAGTAGTATAGTCACAGGGGATACGCAGTATTTT. Encoded protein: CASSIVTGDTQYF. The full variable domain, rest sourced from reference TRBV19 and TRBJ2-3, is DGGITQSPKYLFRKEGQNVTLSCEQNLNHDAMYWYRQDPGQGLRLIYYSQIVNDFQKGDIAEGYSVSREKKESFPLTVTSAQKNPTAFYLCASSIVTGDTQYFGPGTRLTVL.

This clonotype was detected many times. CDR3 nucleotide sequence: TGTGCCAGCAGCGTGGGACTAGCGGCTAACAATGAGCAGTTCTTC. It specifies CASSVGLAANNEQFF. This rearrangement joins TRBV7-8 to TRBJ2-1, with TRBD2 identical over 11 bases. V lost 5 bases, J lost 5 bases, and 5 bases stayed unmatched. Germline V lookup: CDR1 SGHVS, CDR2 FQNEAQ. This CDR3 has 15 residues.

This clonotype appeared many times. The CDR3: CASSFPAFSYTGELFF. CDR3 in DNA: TGTGCCAGCAGTTTCCCTGCGTTCTCTTACACCGGGGAGCTGTTTTTT. The V gene is TRBV28, the J gene TRBJ2-2, with D uncertain. The CDR3 is 16 residues long. From germline, CDR1 is MDHEN and CDR2 SYDVKM. Deletions cut 3 bases from V and 3 bases from J, with 14 bases between.

This clonotype was observed at least ten times. The chain combines TRBV24-1 with TRBJ2-3, with D hard to call. The germline CDR1 and CDR2 sequences are KGHDR and SFDVKD. CDR3 length: 15 residues. V lost 3 bases, J lost 2 bases, and 11 bases lay in between. This chain's CDR3 is CATSDPRAHTDTQYF. The CDR3 region has the DNA TGTGCCACCAGTGATCCCCGGGCCCACACAGATACGCAGTATTTT.

This clonotype has only a few counts. This rearrangement joins TRBV6-2 or TRBV6-3 to TRBJ2-6; D is perhaps TRBD1 or TRBD2 (6 bases each). Trimming stripped 4 bases from V and 4 bases from J, with 14 bases between. The CDR3 extends over 16 amino acids. Germline CDR1 reads MNHEY; CDR2 reads SVGEGT. CDR3 sequence: CASSSPPGAGANVLTF. DNA for the CDR3: TGTGCCAGCAGTTCCCCCCCGGGGGCCGGGGCCAACGTCCTGACTTTC.